This T cell receptor (beta chain) was recorded in a study of shared clonotypes between healthy human individuals. Profiled with immunoSEQ multiplex PCR; TCRdb holds only in-frame clones, not every one. The data show millions of clones, with around 94% seen just once and around 0.14% held by the top ten. This CDR3 is 14 amino acids long. Germline V gene sequence: CDR1 SGHRS, CDR2 YFSETQ. Trimming stripped 0 bases from V and 2 bases from J, with 8 bases between. A note on this clone: Additional DNA sequences in this sample encode the identical CDR3.

The source is a man younger than 35 in good health. The sequencing input was naive CD4+ T cells sorted from blood. The subset here: CD45RA+ positively selected. The genes are TRBV5-1 and TRBJ1-1; D is unresolved. CDR3 bases: TGCGCCAGCAGCTTGGGACACCTTAACACTGAAGCTTTCTTT. It is translated as CASSLGHLNTEAFF.